The TCR beta chain described here comes from a study of T cell repertoires in cytomegalovirus infection. The CDR3 has 16 residues. Trimming removed 1 base from V and 2 bases from J; junction bases left unmatched: 5. As regards this clonotype: Its antigen remains unknown.

TCRdb itself ran the reads through MiXCR, one entry per CDR3 protein. The table has 550,000 to 700,000 distinct CDR3 sequences, around two fifths seen once. V gene TRBV12-3 or TRBV12-4 combines with J gene TRBJ2-1, with TRBD2 matching over 7 bases. The receptor's source is a human donor in good health (CMV status not recorded). Some clones in this sample may be carry-over from other donors' samples. The material sequenced was cultured PBMCs, taken from culture after CMV antigen stimulation. The CDR3 reads CASSLGREPTYNEQFF. DNA of the CDR3: TGTGCCAGCAGTTTAGGGCGGGAGCCGACCTACAATGAGCAGTTCTTC.